The entry below gives a single T cell receptor beta chain sequence along with its context. Authors' analysis steps: Nucleated cell counts were estimated from reference gene primer amplification. Sequencing was performed with immunoSEQ multiplex PCR; in TCRdb, only in-frame clones are kept and a portion is missing. Clone size and the V and J calls come from that table; the DNA yielded D and trimming. The sample includes roughly 30,000 clones, roughly 70% of them seen just once. This specimen comes from a study of blood T cell repertoires in COVID-19. Whole-study context: Italy, Spain and the United States were the sources of the convalescent and acute COVID-19 samples. PBMCs, B-cell-depleted T cells, or T cells were the source of the cDNA or gDNA that made up the material.

The CDR3 consists of 19 residues. Germline CDR1 and CDR2: SGHTA and FQGNSA. Trimming removed 2 bases at V and 2 bases at J, with 21 bases between. Sequencing used peripheral blood. The sequence came from a boy under 10 years old with active or convalescent COVID-19. The V call is TRBV7-2, the J call TRBJ2-2; possibly TRBD2 for D (5 bases). The DNA for the CDR3 is TGTGCCAGCAGCTTAACCGTGTTTTGGACTTATACCAACACCGGGGAGCTGTTTTTT. It translates to CASSLTVFWTYTNTGELFF.